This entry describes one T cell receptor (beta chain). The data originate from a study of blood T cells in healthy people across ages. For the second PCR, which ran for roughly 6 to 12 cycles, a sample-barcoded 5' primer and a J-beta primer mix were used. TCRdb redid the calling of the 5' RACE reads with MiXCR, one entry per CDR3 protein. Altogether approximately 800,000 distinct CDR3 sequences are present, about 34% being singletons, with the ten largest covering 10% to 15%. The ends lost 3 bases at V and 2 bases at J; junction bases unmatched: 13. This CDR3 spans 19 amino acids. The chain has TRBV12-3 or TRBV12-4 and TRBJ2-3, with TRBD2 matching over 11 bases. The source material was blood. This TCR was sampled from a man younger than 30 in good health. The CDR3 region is CASSFRMTSGTFHTDTQYF. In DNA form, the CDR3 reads TGTGCCAGCAGTTTCCGCATGACTAGCGGGACTTTCCACACAGATACGCAGTATTTT.